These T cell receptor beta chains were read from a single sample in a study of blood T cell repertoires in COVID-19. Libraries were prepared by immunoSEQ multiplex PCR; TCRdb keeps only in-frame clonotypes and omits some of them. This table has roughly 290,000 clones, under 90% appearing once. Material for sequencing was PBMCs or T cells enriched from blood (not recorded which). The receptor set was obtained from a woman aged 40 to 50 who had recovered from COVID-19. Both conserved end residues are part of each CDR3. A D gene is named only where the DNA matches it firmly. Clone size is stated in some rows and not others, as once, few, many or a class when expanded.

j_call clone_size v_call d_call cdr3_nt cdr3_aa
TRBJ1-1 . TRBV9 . TGTGCCAGCAGCACGACAGTGAACACTGAAGCTTTCTTT CASSTTVNTEAFF
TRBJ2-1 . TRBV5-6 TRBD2 TGTGCCAGCAGCTTGGATCCTAGCGGGAGTTCCTTTGAGCAGTTCTTC CASSLDPSGSSFEQFF
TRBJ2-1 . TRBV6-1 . TGTGCCAGCAGTGAAGCGAGGGGGAGCTCCTACAATGAGCAGTTCTTC CASSEARGSSYNEQFF
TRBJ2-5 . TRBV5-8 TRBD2 TGTGCCAGCAGCTTGGTGGCGGGAGGTCAAGAGACCCAGTACTTC CASSLVAGGQETQYF
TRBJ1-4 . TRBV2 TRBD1 TGTGCCAGCAGTGGTCAGGGGGCGCAGGAAAAACTGTTTTTT CASSGQGAQEKLFF
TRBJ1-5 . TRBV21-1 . TGTGCCAGCATCATGACAGGGGGGCCTGGTAGCAATCAGCCCCAGCATTTT CASIMTGGPGSNQPQHF
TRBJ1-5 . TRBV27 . TGTGCCAGCAGTTTATCCGCTAAGAGGCCCCAGCATTTT CASSLSAKRPQHF
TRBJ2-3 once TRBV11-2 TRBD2 TGTGCCAGCAGCTTACCGGGACTAGCGGCCGCACAGGATACGCAGTATTTT CASSLPGLAAAQDTQYF
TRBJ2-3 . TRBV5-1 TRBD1 TGCGCCAGCAGCCCTGGACAGGGTGACACAGATACGCAGTATTTT CASSPGQGDTDTQYF
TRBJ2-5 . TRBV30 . TGTGCCTGGGGAAGGGGAGAGACCCAGTACTTC CAWGRGETQYF
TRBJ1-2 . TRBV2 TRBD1 TGTGCCAGCATTTACAGGGGGATATTCTATGGCTACACCTTC CASIYRGIFYGYTF
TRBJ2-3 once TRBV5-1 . TGCGCCAGCAGCCCTACTTCCTCCACAGATACGCAGTATTTT CASSPTSSTDTQYF
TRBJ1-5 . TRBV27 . TGTGCCAGCAGTCCCTGGCGGAGGGGTGGCAATCAGCCCCAGCATTTT CASSPWRRGGNQPQHF
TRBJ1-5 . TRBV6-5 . TGTGCCAGCAGGCCCAGCGGGAGCAATCAGCCCCAGCATTTT CASRPSGSNQPQHF
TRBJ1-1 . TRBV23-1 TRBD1 TGCGCCAGCGAAGAGTCAGGACAGGCATTT CASEESGQAF
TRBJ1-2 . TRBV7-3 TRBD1 TGTGCCAGCAGCTTAAAAACCGGGACAGGGGTGGAGGGCTACACCTTC CASSLKTGTGVEGYTF
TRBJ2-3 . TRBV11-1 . TGTGCCAGCAGCTTTAGCTCAACGGAGCCGCAGTATTTT CASSFSSTEPQYF
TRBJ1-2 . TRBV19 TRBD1 TGTGCCAGTAGTGCGGACAGGGTAGATGGCTACACCTTC CASSADRVDGYTF
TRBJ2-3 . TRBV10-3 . TGTGCCATCAGTGAGGCCCGGGGGGATACGCAGTATTTT CAISEARGDTQYF
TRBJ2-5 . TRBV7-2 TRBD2 TGTGCCAGCAGCCAATCCCTGGGGGGGGAAGAGACCCAGTACTTC CASSQSLGGEETQYF
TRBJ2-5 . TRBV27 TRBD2 TGTGCCAGCAGTTTACTAGCGGGGCAAGAGACCCAGTACTTC CASSLLAGQETQYF
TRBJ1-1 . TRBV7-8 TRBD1 TGTGCCAGCAGCTTGCCGGGGACAGGGGCGGCGGCTTTCTTT CASSLPGTGAAAFF
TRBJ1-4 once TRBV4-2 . TGTGCCAGCAGCCAAGATTTAGCCAATAATGAAAAACTGTTTTTT CASSQDLANNEKLFF
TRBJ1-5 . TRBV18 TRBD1 TGTGCCAGCTCACCTGGGACAGCGGGCAATCAGCCCCAGCATTTT CASSPGTAGNQPQHF
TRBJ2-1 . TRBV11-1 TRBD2 TGTGCCAGCCAAAAGCGGGGGGACAATGAGCAGTTCTTC CASQKRGDNEQFF
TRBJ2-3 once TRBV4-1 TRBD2 TGCGCCAGCAGCCAGTGGGGCTGGGCGGTGCGGGAGGGCCGCGGAAATACGCAGTATTTT CASSQWGWAVREGRGNTQYF
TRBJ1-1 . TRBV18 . TGTGCCAGTTCCTTAGGCGGTCTGAACACTGAAGCTTTCTTT CASSLGGLNTEAFF
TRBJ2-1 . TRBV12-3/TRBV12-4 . TGTGCCAGCAGTTTAGCAGGCGGCAATGAGCAGTTCTTC CASSLAGGNEQFF
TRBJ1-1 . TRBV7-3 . TGTGCCAGCAGCTTAACGGTGGGGGGACGCACTGAAGCTTTCTTT CASSLTVGGRTEAFF
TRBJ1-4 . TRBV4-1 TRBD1 TGCGCCAGCAGCCAAGATAACAGGGGATCTAATGAAAAACTGTTTTTT CASSQDNRGSNEKLFF
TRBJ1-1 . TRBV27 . TGTGCCAGCAGTTTTCTCGGGGTCAGAGGCACTGAAGCTTTCTTT CASSFLGVRGTEAFF
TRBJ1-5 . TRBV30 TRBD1 TGTGCCTGGTCCGGGGACAGGGTGGGTCAGCCCCAGCATTTT CAWSGDRVGQPQHF
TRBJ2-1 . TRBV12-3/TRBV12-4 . TGTGCCAGCAGCCTTCTCCTTCATGAGCAGTTCTTC CASSLLLHEQFF
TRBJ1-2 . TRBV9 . TGTGCCAGCAGCCCCCGACAGGAGCCATATGGCTACACCTTC CASSPRQEPYGYTF
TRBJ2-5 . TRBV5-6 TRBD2 TGTGCCAGCAGCTCAAAGCGGGGGGAAGAGACCCAGTACTTC CASSSKRGEETQYF
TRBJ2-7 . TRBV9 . TGTGCCAGCAGCGTAGGCCTATCCTACGAGCAGTACTTC CASSVGLSYEQYF
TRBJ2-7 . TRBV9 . TGTGCCAGCAGCGTAATTCTCGAGCAGTACTTC CASSVILEQYF
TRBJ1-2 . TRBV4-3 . TGCGCCAGCAGCCAAGATTGGGGCAGGGATTATGGCTACACCTTC CASSQDWGRDYGYTF
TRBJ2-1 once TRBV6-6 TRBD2 TGTGCCAGCAGACCGACTAGCGGGGGGGATAATGAGCAGTTCTTC CASRPTSGGDNEQFF
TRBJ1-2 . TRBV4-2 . TGTGCCAGCAGCCAGTTAGAGTATGGCTACACCTTC CASSQLEYGYTF
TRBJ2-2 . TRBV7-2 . TGTGCCAGCAGCTTAGCGCACAGCGGAAACACCGGGGAGCTGTTTTTT CASSLAHSGNTGELFF
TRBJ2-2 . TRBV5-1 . TGCGCCAGCAGCTTGGGGGGACACCCTAACACCGGGGAGCTGTTTTTT CASSLGGHPNTGELFF
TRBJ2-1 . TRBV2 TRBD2 TGTGCCAGCAGTGTTGAAGTAGCGGGGAGCAATGAGCAGTTCTTC CASSVEVAGSNEQFF
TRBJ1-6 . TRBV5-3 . TGTGCCAGAAGCCCAACAGGGCCGGATTCACCCCTCCACTTT CARSPTGPDSPLHF
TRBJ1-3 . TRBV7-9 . TGTGCCAGCAGCTTAGAGTGGGGAGACACCATATATTTT CASSLEWGDTIYF
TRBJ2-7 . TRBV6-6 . TGTGCCAGCAGCATCCTCAAAGCGTCCATGGAGCAGTACTTC CASSILKASMEQYF
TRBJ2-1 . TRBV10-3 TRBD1 TGTGCCATCAGTGACTCTAGACAGGGGGCCAATGAGCAGTTCTTC CAISDSRQGANEQFF
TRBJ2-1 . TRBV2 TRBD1 TGTGCCAGCCGGGACAGGGGTGACAATGAGCAGTTCTTC CASRDRGDNEQFF
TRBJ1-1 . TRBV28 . TGTGCCAGCACGGTTCAGAACACTGAAGCTTTCTTT CASTVQNTEAFF
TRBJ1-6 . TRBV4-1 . TGCGCCAGCAGCCAAGTGGGGCAGGGGTATTCACCCCTCCACTTT CASSQVGQGYSPLHF
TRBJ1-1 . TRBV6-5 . TGTGCCAGCAGCCGACATACAGGGAACACTGAAGCTTTCTTT CASSRHTGNTEAFF
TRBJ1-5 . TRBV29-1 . TGCAGCGTTAGACCGGGAGATAGCAATCAGCCCCAGCATTTT CSVRPGDSNQPQHF
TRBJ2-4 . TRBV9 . TGTGCCAGCAGCGTAGACTCGACCAAAAACATTCAGTACTTC CASSVDSTKNIQYF
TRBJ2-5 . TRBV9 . TGTGCCAGCAGCGTAGATCTCCAGGGATCTTCTCTGGAGACCCAGTACTTC CASSVDLQGSSLETQYF
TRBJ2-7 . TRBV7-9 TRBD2 TGTGCCAGCAGCCCTAGGGGGTCGGGGGGGCTAGGGTACGAGCAGTACTTC CASSPRGSGGLGYEQYF
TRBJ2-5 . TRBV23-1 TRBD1 TGCGCCAGCAGTCAAATCCGAGGTTGGACAGGGAAAGAGACCCAGTACTTC CASSQIRGWTGKETQYF
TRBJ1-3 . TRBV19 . TGTGCCAGTAGCATCGGTGGAAACACCATATATTTT CASSIGGNTIYF